Shown below are 16 T cell receptor beta chains from a single sample sequenced in a study of STAT5B mutations in CD4+ large granular lymphocyte leukemia. Measured with immunoSEQ multiplex PCR; TCRdb has only the in-frame clones, and not every one. The profile shows about 38,000 clones, 75% to 85% of them singletons. Sequenced input: CD4+ T cells from blood buffy coats. The receptor source for this set is a human donor in good health.

This clone was counted between two and nine times. The chain has TRBV6-1 and TRBJ1-1; perhaps TRBD1 as D (6 bases). The CDR3 spans 13 residues. Germline V gives CDR1 MNHNS, CDR2 SASEGT. V lost 11 bases and J 5 bases, leaving 18 bases between the germline ends. The CDR3 region has the DNA TGTGCCCACGGTTCCGGGACAAGGACTGAAGCTTTCTTT. This sequence encodes CAHGSGTRTEAFF.

The chain recombines TRBV5-6 with TRBJ2-7, with D perhaps assigned TRBD1 or TRBD2 (5 bases each). CDR3 length equals 15 residues. Germline CDR1 and CDR2: SGHDT and YYEEEE. V dropped 0 bases and J dropped 2 bases, with 12 bases sitting between them. As DNA, the CDR3 is TGTGCCAGCAGCTTGGGAGGGGTTCTGCCCTACGAGCAGTACTTC. It specifies CASSLGGVLPYEQYF.

The V gene is TRBV19, the J gene TRBJ2-1, with TRBD2 matching over 7 bases. CDR1 and CDR2 (germline): LNHDA, SQIVND (reference sequence). The CDR3 runs 16 residues. Trimming removed 5 bases from V and 0 bases from J; junction bases left unmatched: 7. CDR3 DNA: TGTGCCAGTAGTCCTCTAGCGGAGAGCTCCTACAATGAGCAGTTCTTC. This translates into CASSPLAESSYNEQFF. The full variable domain, rest sourced from reference TRBV19 and TRBJ2-1, is DGGITQSPKYLFRKEGQNVTLSCEQNLNHDAMYWYRQDPGQGLRLIYYSQIVNDFQKGDIAEGYSVSREKKESFPLTVTSAQKNPTAFYLCASSPLAESSYNEQFFGPGTRLTVL.

The gene calls are TRBV5-1 and TRBJ2-2; the D gene is possibly TRBD1 (6 bases). CDR1 SGHRS and CDR2 YFSETQ come from the germline V gene. This CDR3 has 15 amino acids. Trimming removed 2 bases from V and 4 bases from J, with 12 bases in between. For the CDR3, the DNA is TGCGCCAGCAGCTTTGGGACAACGAGCACCGGGGAGCTGTTTTTT. Its protein is CASSFGTTSTGELFF.

The rearrangement uses TRBV4-1 and TRBJ1-5; D not resolved. Trimming pared 0 bases from V and 3 bases from J, leaving 12 bases between. Germline V gene lookup returns CDR1 MGHRA and CDR2 YSYEKL. This CDR3 comprises 16 residues. The CDR3, as DNA: TGCGCCAGCAGCCAAGATTATGCGGGTAACAATCAGCCCCAGCATTTT. Protein sequence: CASSQDYAGNNQPQHF.

The chain is built from TRBV7-2 and TRBJ1-6, with D perhaps matching TRBD1 (5 bases). The germline V gene has CDR1 SGHTA and CDR2 FQGNSA. V gave up 4 bases and J gave up 9 bases, with 16 bases separating them. The CDR3 is 15 amino acids. The CDR3 bases are TGTGCCAGCAGCTCCCGGACCACTAGGGGTTCACCCCTCCACTTT. Translating gives CASSSRTTRGSPLHF.

The rearrangement uses TRBV18 and TRBJ1-2; possibly TRBD1 for D (5 bases). CDR1 and CDR2 (germline): KGHSH, LQKENI. The CDR3 is made up of 15 amino acids. The V and J ends lost 2 bases and 0 bases respectively, with 10 bases between them. In nucleotides, the CDR3 is TGTGCCAGCTCACCAGTTGGGGACTCTAACTATGGCTACACCTTC. It specifies CASSPVGDSNYGYTF.

The rearrangement links TRBV5-1 to TRBJ2-1, with 9 nucleotides matching TRBD1. Germline values: CDR1 SGHRS, CDR2 YFSETQ. The CDR3 has 13 residues. Trimming at V came to 2 bases and at J to 8 bases, leaving 2 bases not matched to a gene. The CDR3 protein is CASSFGTGHEQFF. The CDR3 DNA reads as TGCGCCAGCAGCTTCGGGACAGGGCATGAGCAGTTCTTC.

Only a few counts were recorded for this clone. The gene calls are TRBV12-5 and TRBJ1-6; the D is unclear. The V end lost 5 bases, the J end lost 5 bases, and 4 bases lay between the germline ends. Looked up from germline, CDR1 is LGHNT and CDR2 is FRNRAP. The CDR3 is 12 residues long. The CDR3 here is CASGPHNSPLHF. The CDR3 DNA is TGTGCTAGTGGTCCCCATAATTCACCCCTCCACTTT.

J is TRBJ2-2 and V is TRBV4-3; 10 bases line up with TRBD2. Per the germline V gene, CDR1 is LGHNA and CDR2 is YSLEER. CDR3 length: 18 amino acids. V gave up 0 bases and J gave up 7 bases; unmatched junction bases: 11. The CDR3 region is CASSQETAGGPRGGELFF. The CDR3 DNA is TGCGCCAGCAGCCAAGAAACAGCGGGAGGGCCGAGGGGCGGGGAGCTGTTTTTT.

The chain uses TRBV5-6 and TRBJ2-3; TRBD1 agrees at 8 bases. Germline assignment: CDR1 SGHDT and CDR2 YYEEEE. Unmatched junction bases numbered 3, after V lost 1 base and J lost 8 bases. This CDR3 has 13 residues. In DNA, the CDR3 is TGTGCCAGCAGCTTGAGGACAGGGCGTACGCAGTATTTT. It is translated as CASSLRTGRTQYF.

The gene calls are TRBV6-5 and TRBJ2-7, with D maybe TRBD2 (6 bases). CDR1 and CDR2 from the germline V gene are MNHEY and SVGAGI. Trimming removed 5 bases from V and 5 bases from J, with 13 bases in between. This CDR3 spans 13 amino acids. In nucleotides, the CDR3 is TGTGCCAGCAGTCTCCGGGGGACTCACGAGCAGTACTTC. Residues: CASSLRGTHEQYF.

The chain recombines TRBV9 with TRBJ2-5; 10 bases line up with TRBD2. The CDR3 has 16 amino acids. Per the germline V gene, CDR1 is SGDLS and CDR2 is YYNGEE. V gave up 0 bases and J gave up 3 bases; unmatched junction bases: 5. The CDR3 DNA reads as TGTGCCAGCAGCGTAGGAGCGGGAGGGGGAAAAGAGACCCAGTACTTC. Translation: CASSVGAGGGKETQYF.

This clone was seen once. This chain joins TRBV6-1 and TRBJ2-7; D is possibly TRBD2 (5 bases). The CDR3 has 14 amino acids. CDR1 and CDR2 from the germline V gene are MNHNS and SASEGT. V gave up 4 bases and J gave up 4 bases, with 14 bases separating them. The chain's CDR3 is CASSGEGPTYEQYF. In DNA form, the CDR3 reads TGTGCCAGCAGTGGTGAGGGTCCTACGTACGAGCAGTACTTC.

This clone was seen more than once but under ten times. The gene calls are TRBV4-2 and TRBJ2-7, with 7 bases that match TRBD1. This CDR3 comprises 14 residues. The J segment lost 2 bases and the V segment lost 1 base, leaving 2 bases of the junction unmatched. The germline CDR1 and CDR2 sequences are LGHNA and YNFKEQ. The CDR3 is CASSQGQGTYEQYF. The CDR3, as DNA: TGTGCCAGCAGCCAAGGACAGGGAACCTACGAGCAGTACTTC.

This chain joins TRBV6-1 and TRBJ2-1, with 11 bases lining up with TRBD2. The CDR3 length is 17 residues. The V gene end was trimmed by 1 base and the J gene end by 6 bases; junction bases not matched to a gene: 8. The germline V gene encodes CDR1 MNHNS and CDR2 SASEGT. CDR3 protein: CASSEDKLAGAINEQFF. The CDR3 coding sequence is TGTGCCAGCAGTGAAGATAAACTAGCGGGGGCCATCAATGAGCAGTTCTTC.